This is a list of T cell receptor beta chains from one sample in a study of T cell repertoires in cytomegalovirus infection. These receptors have no identified antigens. MiXCR, applied by TCRdb to the reads, yields one record per CDR3 protein. The sample has some 120,000 distinct CDR3 sequences; roughly a tenth are singletons. The specimen sequenced was PBMCs, sequenced either directly or after in vitro stimulation (not recorded which). Receptor source: a human donor in good health (CMV status not recorded). Some clones in this sample may be carry-over from other donors' samples. Both conserved end residues are part of each CDR3. The D gene is left open where the match is weak. Clone size is shown for a subset of rows, as once, few, many or a class of expanded clone.

j_call,v_call,d_call,clone_size,cdr3_nt,cdr3_aa
TRBJ2-1,TRBV27,.,few,TGTGCCAGCACCCTGGGATCAGCCCTATACAATGAGCAGTTCTTC,CASTLGSALYNEQFF
TRBJ2-5,TRBV7-8,.,many,TGTGCCAGCAGCTTAGCAGCCGGGACAGAGGGGGGAGAGACCCAGTACTTC,CASSLAAGTEGGETQYF
TRBJ1-1,TRBV7-2,TRBD1,many,TGTGCCAGCAGCTTCGACAGGGGAGAAGCTTTCTTT,CASSFDRGEAFF
TRBJ2-7,TRBV6-2/TRBV6-3,.,.,TGTGCCAGCAGTTACTCGAGAGGAATCTACTACGAGCAGTACTTC,CASSYSRGIYYEQYF
TRBJ1-3,TRBV4-2,TRBD1,few,TGTGCCAGCAGCCCAGGGACAGGGGAAGACACCATATATTTT,CASSPGTGEDTIYF
TRBJ1-1,TRBV6-2/TRBV6-3,.,few,TGTGCCAGCAGTTACGGGTTGGGAGGATTAGGCACTGAAGCTTTCTTT,CASSYGLGGLGTEAFF
TRBJ2-5,TRBV7-2,.,.,TGTGCCAGCAGCTTAGTGACCGTTATGGCGGAGACCCAGTACTTC,CASSLVTVMAETQYF
TRBJ1-2,TRBV7-2,.,few,TGTGCCAGCAGCTTAGGTGATCGCGTGGGCTACACCTTC,CASSLGDRVGYTF
TRBJ2-3,TRBV20-1,TRBD2,.,TGCAGTGCTAGTAGCGGGAGTGTGGATACGCAGTATTTT,CSASSGSVDTQYF
TRBJ2-2,TRBV7-2,.,many,TGTGCCAGCAGCAAAACGACTAGTCCGGGGACCGGGGAGCTGTTTTTT,CASSKTTSPGTGELFF
TRBJ2-5,TRBV7-9,.,many,TGTGCCAGCAGCTTAGGTCTTCAAGAGACCCAGTACTTC,CASSLGLQETQYF
TRBJ1-4,TRBV5-4,.,many,TGTGCCAGCAGCATGACAGGTGCACTTAATGAAAAACTGTTTTTT,CASSMTGALNEKLFF
TRBJ2-3,TRBV7-2,.,.,TGTGCCAGCAGCTTATCTCAGGATACGCAGTATTTT,CASSLSQDTQYF
TRBJ1-5,TRBV15,.,.,TGTGCCACCAGCAGAGATGGAGGGGCAAGTCAGCCCCAGCATTTT,CATSRDGGASQPQHF
TRBJ2-1,TRBV4-3,TRBD1,few,TGCGCCAGCAGCGAGGGACAGGGCCGAAATGAGCAGTTCTTC,CASSEGQGRNEQFF
TRBJ2-1,TRBV20-1,TRBD2,.,TGCAGTGCTAGGGAGCGGGGGTCCTACAATGAGCAGTTCTTC,CSARERGSYNEQFF
TRBJ1-3,TRBV20-1,.,.,TGCAGTGCTAGTCCGCCGGGGGGCGCTGGAAACACCATATATTTT,CSASPPGGAGNTIYF
TRBJ2-1,TRBV7-2,.,many,TGTGCCAGCAGCTTGACCGGAGCAGCCCGGGGCAATGAGCAGTTCTTC,CASSLTGAARGNEQFF
TRBJ2-5,TRBV7-2,TRBD2,.,TGTGCCAGCAGCTTAAGAGGAGCTAGCGGGAGACCCGAAGGGGAGACCCAGTACTTC,CASSLRGASGRPEGETQYF
TRBJ2-3,TRBV12-3/TRBV12-4,.,many,TGTGCCAGCACCCATGACCGGTTAGCGGCAGATACGCAGTATTTT,CASTHDRLAADTQYF
TRBJ1-1,TRBV4-1,TRBD1,many,TGCGCCAGCAGCCAAGTTTCCAGGGGGGCTTTCTTT,CASSQVSRGAFF
TRBJ1-1,TRBV12-3/TRBV12-4,.,many,TGTGCCAGCAGTTTGACAGGCCGCACTGAAGCTTTCTTT,CASSLTGRTEAFF